This T cell receptor beta chain comes out of a study of cytomegalovirus exposure and HLA in healthy donors. General study points: Versus the approximately 700-donor mean, an Asian-associated ancestry cluster reportedly showed fewer N-insertions in a later analysis.

In the case of this clone: Its antigen remains unknown.

The PCR was carried out with 60 Vbeta primers and 13 Jbeta primers. Clones were read by immunoSEQ multiplex PCR, and TCRdb kept only the in-frame ones, dropping some. The data contain 90,000 to 150,000 clones, roughly 78% of them seen just once; the ten biggest clones take up 3.3%. The CDR3 spans 13 residues. Germline V CDR1 and CDR2: SGHDN, FVKESK. V lost 4 bases and J lost 5; bases outside the gene matches: 2. The chain employs TRBV14 and TRBJ1-5; 7 bases align to TRBD1. Material for sequencing was PBMCs. This clonotype was sampled from a woman aged 25 to 39 in good health and CMV-seropositive. The DNA for the CDR3 is TGTGCCAGCAGCCTGACAGGGCATCAGCCCCAGCATTTT. Protein sequence: CASSLTGHQPQHF.